This T cell receptor beta chain was observed in a study of monozygotic twins with inflammatory bowel disease. Study outcomes and limitations: Extra variability in the repertoires of patients may have come from differing immunosuppressive treatments.

A word on this clonotype: Its antigen is undetermined.

The CDR3 loop spans 16 amino acids. Germline values: CDR1 DFQATT, CDR2 SNEGSKA (reference sequence). A 6-nucleotide sample barcode was carried by the UMIs, which template switching added. For each CDR3 protein, TCRdb gives one entry from its re-call of the 5' RACE reads, without DNA. Its clone listing holds over 110,000 distinct CDR3 sequences. Collection of an approximately 2.5 ml blood sample took place per donor. The receptor comes from a human donor with ulcerative colitis or Crohn's disease, or a healthy co-twin of an affected twin (not recorded which). The specimen sequenced was blood. The genes are TRBV20-1 and TRBJ2-5; TCRdb designates TRBD1, a call that cannot be tested without DNA. The CDR3 sequence is CSARDTGQIRQETQYF.